A selection of T cell receptor beta chains follows, all from one sample in a study of a mutant IDH1 vaccine in newly diagnosed glioma. No antigen is known for these receptors. Repertoires were generated with immunoSEQ multiplex PCR, while TCRdb's copy carries only in-frame clones and drops some. The sample contains just under 80,000 clones, more than 85% of which appear only once. Specimen: PBMCs, collected from a glioma patient whose treatment included an IDH1 peptide vaccine. These TCRs come from a woman aged 50 to 60 with glioma. Each CDR3 is given with its conserved first and last residue. Fields, in order: CDR3 length, clone size, D gene, V gene, J gene, CDR3 protein, CDR3 DNA. A D gene is named only where the DNA matches it firmly. Expanded clones are given a class, and other clones once, few, many or no size at all.

len: 18; abundance: -; d_gene: -; v_gene: TRBV4-1; j_gene: TRBJ2-4; CDR3aa: CASSQGPQASLAKNIQYF; CDR3nt: TGCGCCAGCAGCCAAGGTCCACAGGCTTCACTAGCCAAAAACATTCAGTACTTC
len: 13; abundance: -; d_gene: -; v_gene: TRBV29-1; j_gene: TRBJ1-5; CDR3aa: CSVEVDKNQPQHF; CDR3nt: TGCAGCGTTGAGGTGGACAAGAATCAGCCCCAGCATTTT
len: 15; abundance: -; d_gene: TRBD2; v_gene: TRBV6-4; j_gene: TRBJ2-1; CDR3aa: CASSDSGTSGSEQFF; CDR3nt: TGTGCCAGCAGTGACTCCGGGACTAGCGGGAGTGAGCAGTTCTTC
len: 15; abundance: -; d_gene: TRBD2; v_gene: TRBV2; j_gene: TRBJ2-1; CDR3aa: CATRLAGGLYNEQFF; CDR3nt: TGTGCCACCCGACTAGCGGGAGGTTTGTACAATGAGCAGTTCTTC
len: 15; abundance: -; d_gene: -; v_gene: TRBV5-1; j_gene: TRBJ2-3; CDR3aa: CASSSRGGGTDTQYF; CDR3nt: TGCGCCAGCAGCTCCAGGGGAGGCGGCACAGATACGCAGTATTTT
len: 18; abundance: -; d_gene: -; v_gene: TRBV5-1; j_gene: TRBJ1-6; CDR3aa: CASSLVVGGKGYNSPLHF; CDR3nt: TGCGCCAGCAGCTTGGTGGTTGGGGGAAAGGGGTATAATTCACCCCTCCACTTT
len: 15; abundance: -; d_gene: TRBD1; v_gene: TRBV2; j_gene: TRBJ2-7; CDR3aa: CASSEVRGRKDEQYF; CDR3nt: TGTGCCAGCAGTGAAGTGAGGGGGCGCAAGGACGAGCAGTACTTC
len: 16; abundance: -; d_gene: -; v_gene: TRBV12-2; j_gene: TRBJ2-3; CDR3aa: CASRLVQGWNTDTQYF; CDR3nt: TGTGCAAGTCGCTTAGTTCAGGGGTGGAACACAGATACGCAGTATTTT
len: 10; abundance: -; d_gene: -; v_gene: TRBV29-1; j_gene: TRBJ2-3; CDR3aa: CSVVPDTQYF; CDR3nt: TGCAGCGTTGTCCCAGATACGCAGTATTTT
len: 15; abundance: -; d_gene: TRBD2; v_gene: TRBV5-1; j_gene: TRBJ2-1; CDR3aa: CASSVGLAGHNEQFF; CDR3nt: TGCGCCAGCAGCGTCGGACTAGCGGGACACAATGAGCAGTTCTTC
len: 13; abundance: -; d_gene: TRBD2; v_gene: TRBV5-1; j_gene: TRBJ2-2; CDR3aa: CASSFSSGGELFF; CDR3nt: TGCGCCAGCAGCTTCTCTAGCGGGGGGGAGCTGTTTTTT
len: 15; abundance: -; d_gene: TRBD2; v_gene: TRBV14; j_gene: TRBJ2-7; CDR3aa: CASSQEGLAYYEQYF; CDR3nt: TGTGCCAGCAGCCAAGAAGGACTAGCCTACTACGAGCAGTACTTC
len: 15; abundance: -; d_gene: TRBD2; v_gene: TRBV5-1; j_gene: TRBJ2-3; CDR3aa: CASSRTSGKADTQYF; CDR3nt: TGCGCCAGCAGCCGGACTAGCGGGAAGGCAGATACGCAGTATTTT
len: 16; abundance: -; d_gene: -; v_gene: TRBV15; j_gene: TRBJ2-1; CDR3aa: CATSGETGSSYNEQFF; CDR3nt: TGTGCCACCAGCGGTGAGACGGGTAGCTCCTACAATGAGCAGTTCTTC
len: 14; abundance: -; d_gene: -; v_gene: TRBV27; j_gene: TRBJ2-1; CDR3aa: CASSLSISYNEQFF; CDR3nt: TGTGCCAGCAGTTTATCGATAAGTTACAATGAGCAGTTCTTC
len: 14; abundance: -; d_gene: -; v_gene: TRBV5-8; j_gene: TRBJ2-7; CDR3aa: CASSFIASPPEQYF; CDR3nt: TGTGCCAGCAGCTTTATTGCCAGCCCTCCCGAGCAGTACTTC
len: 17; abundance: -; d_gene: -; v_gene: TRBV11-3; j_gene: TRBJ2-1; CDR3aa: CASSSDSASEPYNEQFF; CDR3nt: TGTGCCAGCAGCTCAGACTCGGCGTCAGAGCCCTACAATGAGCAGTTCTTC
len: 14; abundance: once; d_gene: -; v_gene: TRBV2; j_gene: TRBJ1-5; CDR3aa: CASSEGAGRQPQHF; CDR3nt: TGTGCCAGCAGTGAAGGGGCAGGGAGGCAGCCCCAGCATTTT
len: 17; abundance: -; d_gene: TRBD1; v_gene: TRBV10-3; j_gene: TRBJ2-6; CDR3aa: CAIWGEQGASGANVLTF; CDR3nt: TGTGCCATATGGGGGGAACAGGGGGCATCTGGGGCCAACGTCCTGACTTTC
len: 12; abundance: -; d_gene: -; v_gene: TRBV11-3; j_gene: TRBJ2-7; CDR3aa: CASPQRCYEQYF; CDR3nt: TGTGCCAGCCCACAGCGCTGCTACGAGCAGTACTTC
len: 14; abundance: -; d_gene: -; v_gene: TRBV7-9; j_gene: TRBJ2-7; CDR3aa: CASSKSPSEPEQYF; CDR3nt: TGTGCCAGCAGCAAAAGCCCTTCAGAGCCCGAGCAGTACTTC